The 11 T cell receptor beta chains listed next were all sequenced from one sample in a study of shared clonotypes between healthy human individuals. Only in-frame clones appear in the TCRdb table, and some are missing; sequencing was by immunoSEQ multiplex PCR. The repertoire holds 2 million to 2.5 million clones, more than 90% seen once, with around 0.13% in the top ten. The sequenced material came from naive CD4+ T cells sorted from blood. Subset in this sample: CD45RA+ positively selected. These receptors were taken from a man in his late teens or twenties in good health.

This clone has a single count. J is TRBJ2-5 and V is TRBV11-2; a possible D gene is TRBD1 (5 bases). V was pared by 5 bases and J by 3 bases, with 10 bases between. This CDR3 is 13 amino acids long. Germline V gene sequence: CDR1 SGHAT, CDR2 FQNNGV. CDR3 loop: CASSGAAKETQYF. DNA of the CDR3: TGTGCCAGCAGCGGGGCCGCAAAAGAGACCCAGTACTTC.

V and J are TRBV19 and TRBJ2-6; D might be TRBD1 or TRBD2, each matching 5 bases. The V gene lost 5 bases and the J gene lost 0 bases, with 14 bases spanning the gap. This CDR3 region has 17 residues. Per the germline V gene, CDR1 is LNHDA and CDR2 is SQIVND (reference sequence). The CDR3 DNA sequence: TGTGCCAGTAGTCTTGCAGGGACCTCCTCTGGGGCCAACGTCCTGACTTTC. This sequence encodes CASSLAGTSSGANVLTF.

This clone was picked up one time. The gene calls are TRBV14 and TRBJ2-3; TRBD1 aligns across 7 bases. This CDR3 spans 15 amino acids. The germline V gene encodes CDR1 SGHDN and CDR2 FVKESK. V lost 4 bases, J lost 1 base, and 5 bases stayed unmatched. CDR3 nucleotide sequence: TGTGCCAGCAGCCGCCGGACAGGAGGCACAGATACGCAGTATTTT. Protein: CASSRRTGGTDTQYF.

Note on this clone: At the DNA level, this CDR3 is encoded by other sequences in the same sample as well. The chain links TRBV5-1 to TRBJ2-1; D remains unclear. V shed 0 bases and J shed 9 bases, with 7 bases lying between them. The germline V gene encodes CDR1 SGHRS and CDR2 YFSETQ. This CDR3 contains 12 residues. CDR3 region: CASSLAQREQFF. The CDR3 region has the DNA TGCGCCAGCAGCTTGGCACAGCGTGAGCAGTTCTTC.

This clone has more than one count but fewer than ten. This chain joins TRBV28 and TRBJ1-1; the D is unclear. The V and J ends lost 6 bases and 10 bases respectively, with 12 bases between them. CDR1 is MDHEN and CDR2 is SYDVKM in the germline V gene. There are 11 residues in the CDR3. This CDR3 is CASSYLLGAFF. DNA for the CDR3: TGTGCCAGCAGCTATTTACTCGGAGCTTTCTTT.

The chain uses TRBV11-2 and TRBJ1-5; D gene ambiguous. The V end was cut by 7 bases, the J end by 7 bases, with 17 bases between. Looked up from germline, CDR1 is SGHAT and CDR2 is FQNNGV. This CDR3 region has 14 residues. The CDR3 spells CASKRNGFGQPQHF. In DNA, the CDR3 is TGTGCCAGCAAAAGGAACGGGTTCGGGCAGCCCCAGCATTTT.

The chain has TRBV29-1 and TRBJ1-2; D is perhaps TRBD1 (5 bases). The CDR3 has 13 residues. Germline V gene data show CDR1 as SQVTM and CDR2 as ANQGSEA. The V gene lost 3 bases and the J gene lost 5 bases, with 13 bases spanning the gap. The CDR3 here is CSVDRAGTYGYTF. The DNA of the CDR3 is TGCAGCGTTGACCGCGCAGGGACTTATGGCTACACCTTC.

This clone was recorded only once. The CDR3 bases are TGTGCCAGCAGCCCCCCGGCGGGACAACCTCGAGCAGAGACCCAGTACTTC. Protein sequence: CASSPPAGQPRAETQYF. This chain joins TRBV7-9 and TRBJ2-5; D might be TRBD1 or TRBD2, each matching 6 bases. The V end lost 5 bases, the J end lost 4 bases, and 23 bases lay between the germline ends. Germline V gives CDR1 SEHNR, CDR2 FQNEAQ (reference sequence). This CDR3 is 17 amino acids long.

The table lists this clone with a count of one. The rearrangement links TRBV28 to TRBJ1-4, with D unresolved. CDR1 and CDR2 (germline): MDHEN, SYDVKM. The CDR3 runs to 14 residues. Trimming cost V 7 bases and J 2 bases, with 11 bases left between them. This CDR3 reads CASTNGVTNEKLFF. Written as DNA, the CDR3 is TGTGCCAGCACCAACGGTGTGACTAATGAAAAACTGTTTTTT.

Worth noting for this clone: Other DNA sequences in this sample translate to the same CDR3. V usage is TRBV7-9 and J usage is TRBJ1-5, with 7 nucleotides matching TRBD1. The CDR3 sequence is 15 residues long. CDR1 and CDR2 (germline): SEHNR, FQNEAQ (reference sequence). The junction had 4 bases not matched to a gene; V was cut back by 5 bases and J by 0 bases. Here the CDR3 reads CASSQTGNSNQPQHF. CDR3 DNA sequence: TGTGCCAGCAGCCAGACAGGGAATAGCAATCAGCCCCAGCATTTT.

CDR3 residues: CASSLTPQNTGELFF. The DNA of the CDR3 is TGTGCCAGCAGCTTAACACCGCAGAACACCGGGGAGCTGTTTTTT. The chain recombines TRBV7-3 with TRBJ2-2; D ambiguous. V was clipped by 0 bases and J by 1 base, with 6 bases between them. The CDR3 runs 15 residues. Germline values: CDR1 SGHTA, CDR2 FQGTGA.